These T cell receptor beta chains were read from a single sample in a study of PD-L1 blockade in urothelial cancer. Clones were sequenced by immunoSEQ multiplex PCR, and TCRdb holds only the in-frame ones, with some missing. The sample carries over 75,000 clones, around 85% recorded once. The sequencing here drew on PBMCs, taken around atezolizumab (anti-PD-L1) treatment. These receptors all come from a man aged 60 to 75 with urothelial cancer. Both conserved end residues are part of each CDR3. Each record gives: V gene, CDR3 length, J gene, D gene, clone size, CDR3 protein, CDR3 DNA. D genes are given only for firm matches. Only some rows state a clone size, as once, few, many or a class for expanded clones.

>TRBV6-5|13|TRBJ2-7|.|.
CASSKQGSYEQYF
TGTGCCAGCAGTAAACAGGGTTCCTACGAGCAGTACTTC
>TRBV14|16|TRBJ1-4|TRBD1|.
CASSQERTGRPEKLFF
TGTGCCAGCAGCCAAGAGAGGACAGGGAGGCCTGAAAAACTGTTTTTT
>TRBV30|14|TRBJ1-2|.|.
CAWSVRGFHYGYTF
TGTGCCTGGAGTGTACGGGGTTTTCACTATGGCTACACCTTC
>TRBV9|14|TRBJ2-5|.|once
CASTPGVREETQYF
TGTGCCAGCACCCCTGGAGTACGCGAAGAGACCCAGTACTTC
>TRBV7-2|15|TRBJ2-7|.|.
CASSLAAGPSYEQYF
TGTGCCAGCAGCTTAGCTGCAGGCCCCTCCTACGAGCAGTACTTC
>TRBV7-8|17|TRBJ2-3|TRBD2|.
CASSPWGLAGGQDTQYF
TGTGCCAGCAGCCCATGGGGACTAGCGGGGGGGCAAGATACGCAGTATTTT
>TRBV7-3|15|TRBJ1-4|.|once
CASSLSAGPNEKLFF
TGTGCCAGCAGCTTAAGTGCAGGCCCTAATGAAAAACTGTTTTTT
>TRBV21-1|14|TRBJ1-5|.|.
CASSKTEDYQPQHF
TGTGCCAGCAGCAAAACAGAGGACTATCAGCCCCAGCATTTT
>TRBV6-5|10|TRBJ2-7|.|.
CASRYYEQYF
TGTGCCAGCAGATACTACGAGCAGTACTTC
>TRBV9|17|TRBJ2-5|TRBD2|.
CASSKGSLAGGKETQYF
TGTGCCAGCAGCAAAGGGTCACTAGCGGGGGGGAAAGAGACCCAGTACTTC
>TRBV5-1|14|TRBJ2-7|.|.
CASSRGLGTYEQYF
TGCGCCAGCAGCAGGGGATTAGGGACCTACGAGCAGTACTTC
>TRBV11-3|15|TRBJ2-7|.|once
CASSLVGLASYEQYF
TGTGCCAGCAGCTTAGTGGGTCTAGCTTCTTACGAGCAGTACTTC
>TRBV2|14|TRBJ1-3|.|.
CATATGLSGNTIYF
TGTGCCACGGCGACAGGACTCTCTGGAAACACCATATATTTT
>TRBV9|17|TRBJ2-5|TRBD2|.
CASSARSSGTSAETQYF
TGTGCCAGCAGCGCACGATCGTCCGGGACTAGCGCAGAGACCCAGTACTTC
>TRBV29-1|15|TRBJ1-1|TRBD1|.
CSVLMMTGALGEAFF
TGCAGCGTCCTAATGATGACAGGGGCCTTAGGTGAAGCTTTCTTT
>TRBV6-6|14|TRBJ1-2|.|.
CASDQQGFSRGYTF
TGTGCCAGCGACCAACAGGGATTTTCAAGAGGCTACACCTTC
>TRBV6-1|15|TRBJ1-3|.|.
CASRGGGVSGNTIYF
TGTGCCAGCAGAGGCGGAGGGGTCTCTGGAAACACCATATATTTT
>TRBV6-4|16|TRBJ2-3|TRBD2|.
CASSDASGGSTDTQYF
TGTGCCAGCAGTGACGCGTCGGGGGGGAGCACAGATACGCAGTATTTT
>TRBV18|15|TRBJ2-5|TRBD2|.
CASSPILAGGETQYF
TGTGCCAGCTCACCGATACTAGCGGGAGGGGAGACCCAGTACTTC
>TRBV27|13|TRBJ2-7|.|once
CASSLQASYEQYF
TGTGCCAGCAGTTTACAGGCCTCCTACGAGCAGTACTTC
>TRBV6-1|15|TRBJ2-5|.|.
CASSEEDPPTRAQYF
TGTGCCAGCAGTGAAGAAGACCCCCCGACCCGGGCCCAGTACTTC
>TRBV6-4|15|TRBJ1-5|.|once
CASSETKPSNQPQHF
TGTGCCAGCAGTGAGACAAAACCTAGCAATCAGCCCCAGCATTTT
>TRBV7-9|17|TRBJ2-5|TRBD1|.
CASSLARIGTGPQTQYF
TGTGCCAGCAGCTTAGCCAGGATAGGGACAGGTCCGCAGACCCAGTACTTC
>TRBV5-1|14|TRBJ2-7|TRBD1|.
CASSRGQDPYEQYF
TGCGCCAGCAGCCGGGGACAGGACCCCTACGAGCAGTACTTC
>TRBV7-9|14|TRBJ2-2|.|.
CASSRDVRAGELFF
TGTGCCAGCAGCAGAGACGTCAGGGCCGGGGAGCTGTTTTTT
>TRBV4-2|20|TRBJ2-3|TRBD2|.
CASSLTSGRARLGGTDTQYF
TGTGCCAGCAGCTTAACTAGCGGCCGGGCCAGACTCGGAGGCACAGATACGCAGTATTTT
>TRBV5-1|18|TRBJ2-1|.|.
CASSLLLVPKSSYNEQFF
TGCGCCAGCAGCTTGTTACTAGTACCCAAGAGCTCCTACAATGAGCAGTTCTTC
>TRBV4-1|15|TRBJ1-1|.|.
CASSQDRLLNTEAFF
TGCGCCAGCAGCCAAGACAGGTTATTGAACACTGAAGCTTTCTTT